These T cell receptor beta chains were read from a single sample in a study of vaccination effects on CD4 cells after COVID-19. Their specific antigens are unknown. Libraries were prepared by immunoSEQ multiplex PCR; TCRdb keeps only in-frame clonotypes and omits some of them. Among fewer than 25,000 clones, approximately 76% were seen once, and the ten largest hold around a sixth. The sample here was CD4+ T cells from PBMCs cultured with SARS-CoV-2 spike peptides, taken before COVID-19 vaccination. These receptors were collected from a human donor who had a prior SARS-CoV-2 infection. CDR3s include the opening cysteine and the closing phenylalanine or tryptophan. The D gene is left open where the match is weak. Size tells how often a clone was seen (once, few, many) or the class of an expanded clone, and some rows leave it out.

cdr3_nt: TGTGCCAGTAGTACACAGGGATACGAGCAGTACTTC
cdr3_aa: CASSTQGYEQYF
j_call: TRBJ2-7
d_call: NA
v_call: TRBV19
clone_size: NA

cdr3_nt: TGTGCCAGCAGCCAAGCCACAGGGGGCGCCTACAATGAGCAGTTCTTC
cdr3_aa: CASSQATGGAYNEQFF
j_call: TRBJ2-1
d_call: TRBD1
v_call: TRBV3-1/TRBV3-2
clone_size: NA

cdr3_nt: TGTGCCAGTAATCGGCAGGGAACCGGGGAGCTGTTTTTT
cdr3_aa: CASNRQGTGELFF
j_call: TRBJ2-2
d_call: NA
v_call: TRBV19
clone_size: NA

cdr3_nt: TGTGCCAGCAGTCTGATCGTTACAGGGAGCACAGATACGCAGTATTTT
cdr3_aa: CASSLIVTGSTDTQYF
j_call: TRBJ2-3
d_call: NA
v_call: TRBV6-4
clone_size: NA

cdr3_nt: TGTGCCAGCAGCACCAGACTAGCGGGAGGGCCTTGGACCTACAATGAGCAGTTCTTC
cdr3_aa: CASSTRLAGGPWTYNEQFF
j_call: TRBJ2-1
d_call: TRBD2
v_call: TRBV11-2
clone_size: once

cdr3_nt: TGCGCCAGCAGCGGGGGTCGGGGGCTTGATACTGAAGCTTTCTTT
cdr3_aa: CASSGGRGLDTEAFF
j_call: TRBJ1-1
d_call: NA
v_call: TRBV5-1
clone_size: medium-sized

cdr3_nt: TGCGCCAGCAGCGCCGGGACTAGCGGGAGGGCCACAGATACGCAGTATTTT
cdr3_aa: CASSAGTSGRATDTQYF
j_call: TRBJ2-3
d_call: TRBD2
v_call: TRBV5-1
clone_size: NA

cdr3_nt: TGTGCCAGCAGCCTGACAGGGGGTGGGGACATTCAGTACTTC
cdr3_aa: CASSLTGGGDIQYF
j_call: TRBJ2-4
d_call: TRBD1
v_call: TRBV6-6
clone_size: NA

cdr3_nt: TGTGCCAGCAGTACTGTTCGGGGTTACGAGCAGTACTTC
cdr3_aa: CASSTVRGYEQYF
j_call: TRBJ2-7
d_call: NA
v_call: TRBV28
clone_size: NA

cdr3_nt: TGTGCCAGCAGTTACCAAGCGGGGCAGTACGAGCAGTACTTC
cdr3_aa: CASSYQAGQYEQYF
j_call: TRBJ2-7
d_call: TRBD2
v_call: TRBV6-6
clone_size: NA

cdr3_nt: TGTGCCAGCTCACCGGGCAGGGGGTTCACTGAAGCTTTCTTT
cdr3_aa: CASSPGRGFTEAFF
j_call: TRBJ1-1
d_call: TRBD1
v_call: TRBV18
clone_size: NA

cdr3_nt: TGTGCCAGCAGCTTGGCCGAGACGATCCTCTACAATGAGCAGTTCTTC
cdr3_aa: CASSLAETILYNEQFF
j_call: TRBJ2-1
d_call: NA
v_call: TRBV5-5
clone_size: NA

cdr3_nt: TGCGCCAGCAGCCTGGGGTCGGGGGGCGGAGAGACCCAGTACTTC
cdr3_aa: CASSLGSGGGETQYF
j_call: TRBJ2-5
d_call: NA
v_call: TRBV5-1
clone_size: NA

cdr3_nt: TGTGCCACCAGCAGGTGGACAAGTCACACCGGGGAGCTGTTTTTT
cdr3_aa: CATSRWTSHTGELFF
j_call: TRBJ2-2
d_call: NA
v_call: TRBV15
clone_size: NA

cdr3_nt: TGTGCCAGCCGACTAGCGGGGGAGTACGAGCAGTACTTC
cdr3_aa: CASRLAGEYEQYF
j_call: TRBJ2-7
d_call: TRBD2
v_call: TRBV13
clone_size: NA

cdr3_nt: TGTGCCACCAGTGATTCCCAATCGAATGGCTACACCTTC
cdr3_aa: CATSDSQSNGYTF
j_call: TRBJ1-2
d_call: NA
v_call: TRBV24-1
clone_size: few

cdr3_nt: TGTGCCAGCAGCTTTGGCGGTTATACGCAGTATTTT
cdr3_aa: CASSFGGYTQYF
j_call: TRBJ2-3
d_call: NA
v_call: TRBV7-9
clone_size: NA

cdr3_nt: TGCGCCAGCAGCTTGGTACGGGACGCAGATACGCAGTATTTT
cdr3_aa: CASSLVRDADTQYF
j_call: TRBJ2-3
d_call: NA
v_call: TRBV5-1
clone_size: once

cdr3_nt: TGTGCCTGGAGTGTACGGATGGGAGAGACCCAGTACTTC
cdr3_aa: CAWSVRMGETQYF
j_call: TRBJ2-5
d_call: NA
v_call: TRBV30
clone_size: NA

cdr3_nt: TGTGCCAGCAACCCTGGGTCAACGGGAACCTACGAGCAGTACTTC
cdr3_aa: CASNPGSTGTYEQYF
j_call: TRBJ2-7
d_call: NA
v_call: TRBV7-2
clone_size: few

cdr3_nt: TGTGCCAGCAGTTTATCCCCCAGGGGATCTTGGCCCCAGCATTTT
cdr3_aa: CASSLSPRGSWPQHF
j_call: TRBJ1-5
d_call: NA
v_call: TRBV27
clone_size: NA

cdr3_nt: TGTGCCACCTCAGGGGTCGGTGATATTGAGCAGTTCTTC
cdr3_aa: CATSGVGDIEQFF
j_call: TRBJ2-1
d_call: NA
v_call: TRBV2
clone_size: NA

cdr3_nt: TGTGCCAGCAGTTCCCGAGTCGGTCGACGGGAGGCCGGCCCGGGAGAGACCCAGTACTTC
cdr3_aa: CASSSRVGRREAGPGETQYF
j_call: TRBJ2-5
d_call: TRBD2
v_call: TRBV6-2/TRBV6-3
clone_size: NA

cdr3_nt: TGTGCCAGCAGCCAAGGTAGGAGCACTGAAGCTTTCTTT
cdr3_aa: CASSQGRSTEAFF
j_call: TRBJ1-1
d_call: NA
v_call: TRBV14
clone_size: NA

cdr3_nt: TGTGCCAGCGAGCGATGGGGGGGGGCGCTCGGCTACACCTTC
cdr3_aa: CASERWGGALGYTF
j_call: TRBJ1-2
d_call: NA
v_call: TRBV5-5
clone_size: once

cdr3_nt: TGTGCCAGCAGTGTCTTACCGGGACAGGGCAGCTATGGCTACACCTTC
cdr3_aa: CASSVLPGQGSYGYTF
j_call: TRBJ1-2
d_call: TRBD1
v_call: TRBV6-1
clone_size: NA

cdr3_nt: TGTGCCAGCAGCTTACGGGCCAGGGGTGGCTACACCTTC
cdr3_aa: CASSLRARGGYTF
j_call: TRBJ1-2
d_call: NA
v_call: TRBV7-2
clone_size: NA

cdr3_nt: TGCGCCAGCAGCTTGACAGGAGATCAGCCCCAGCATTTT
cdr3_aa: CASSLTGDQPQHF
j_call: TRBJ1-5
d_call: NA
v_call: TRBV5-1
clone_size: NA

cdr3_nt: TGTGCCAGCAGCTTATTGGGGTATGGGGAGGACAATGAGCAGTTCTTC
cdr3_aa: CASSLLGYGEDNEQFF
j_call: TRBJ2-1
d_call: NA
v_call: TRBV7-3
clone_size: NA

cdr3_nt: TGTGCCAGCAGCTTAGGTCCGATCTACGAGCAGTACTTC
cdr3_aa: CASSLGPIYEQYF
j_call: TRBJ2-7
d_call: NA
v_call: TRBV7-3
clone_size: few

cdr3_nt: TGTGCCAGCTCAGGACCCGGGACGCCGACCCAGTACTTC
cdr3_aa: CASSGPGTPTQYF
j_call: TRBJ2-5
d_call: NA
v_call: TRBV18
clone_size: NA

cdr3_nt: TGTGCCAGCGGCTCCGGAGAGACCCAGTACTTC
cdr3_aa: CASGSGETQYF
j_call: TRBJ2-5
d_call: NA
v_call: TRBV5-5
clone_size: NA

cdr3_nt: TGCGCCAGCAGCTTGGTATGGGAGACTGGCTACACCTTC
cdr3_aa: CASSLVWETGYTF
j_call: TRBJ1-2
d_call: NA
v_call: TRBV5-1
clone_size: large

cdr3_nt: TGTGCCAGCAGTTTAACGTTGACTAGCGGCCCCAATGAGCAGTTCTTC
cdr3_aa: CASSLTLTSGPNEQFF
j_call: TRBJ2-1
d_call: TRBD2
v_call: TRBV27
clone_size: NA

cdr3_nt: TGTGCCAGTGTAAGGACGACAGGCGGTAACTATGGCTACACCTTC
cdr3_aa: CASVRTTGGNYGYTF
j_call: TRBJ1-2
d_call: NA
v_call: TRBV19
clone_size: few

cdr3_nt: TGCGCCAGCAGCTTTCTGCAGGGCATTAACTATGGCTACACCTTC
cdr3_aa: CASSFLQGINYGYTF
j_call: TRBJ1-2
d_call: NA
v_call: TRBV5-1
clone_size: NA

cdr3_nt: TGTGCCATCAGGGGCTCGTCCCGGGTTAGAGTCGCTAACTATGGCTACACCTTC
cdr3_aa: CAIRGSSRVRVANYGYTF
j_call: TRBJ1-2
d_call: NA
v_call: TRBV10-3
clone_size: NA

cdr3_nt: TGTGCCAGCTCACCAAGGGTGGGGGAAAAACTGTTTTTT
cdr3_aa: CASSPRVGEKLFF
j_call: TRBJ1-4
d_call: NA
v_call: TRBV18
clone_size: NA

cdr3_nt: TGTGCCGGCCAAGGGGCTAATTCACCCCTCCACTTT
cdr3_aa: CAGQGANSPLHF
j_call: TRBJ1-6
d_call: NA
v_call: TRBV2
clone_size: NA

cdr3_nt: TGCGCCAGCAGCTTGGAGGGACAGGGGCATGAAAAACTGTTTTTT
cdr3_aa: CASSLEGQGHEKLFF
j_call: TRBJ1-4
d_call: TRBD1
v_call: TRBV5-1
clone_size: NA

cdr3_nt: TGCGCCAGCAGTGAGTCTCCAGGGGCGCGAGAGACCCAGTACTTC
cdr3_aa: CASSESPGARETQYF
j_call: TRBJ2-5
d_call: NA
v_call: TRBV10-2
clone_size: once

cdr3_nt: TGTGCCAGCAGCCAAAGCCGTCGGGATCCCTACGAGCAGTACTTC
cdr3_aa: CASSQSRRDPYEQYF
j_call: TRBJ2-7
d_call: NA
v_call: TRBV7-9
clone_size: NA

cdr3_nt: TGTGCCAGCAGCCCAGGGAGGGCTGGAAACACCATATATTTT
cdr3_aa: CASSPGRAGNTIYF
j_call: TRBJ1-3
d_call: NA
v_call: TRBV11-3
clone_size: once

cdr3_nt: TGTGCCAGCAGCCCCCATGGAGGGGAGGATGGCTACACCTTC
cdr3_aa: CASSPHGGEDGYTF
j_call: TRBJ1-2
d_call: NA
v_call: TRBV7-2
clone_size: NA

cdr3_nt: TGTGCCACCCGTTTGTCGGTAGGGAACATTCAGTACTTC
cdr3_aa: CATRLSVGNIQYF
j_call: TRBJ2-4
d_call: NA
v_call: TRBV24-1
clone_size: NA

cdr3_nt: TGTGCCAGCAGGGTTGGAGGACCGACCTACGAGCAGTACTTC
cdr3_aa: CASRVGGPTYEQYF
j_call: TRBJ2-7
d_call: NA
v_call: TRBV2
clone_size: NA

cdr3_nt: TGCGCCAGCAGCCAAGATCTCGGTGGATTTTTAAACACTGAAGCTTTCTTT
cdr3_aa: CASSQDLGGFLNTEAFF
j_call: TRBJ1-1
d_call: NA
v_call: TRBV4-3
clone_size: few

cdr3_nt: TGTGCCAGCAGCACCGTGAAAGGCGGGCACTACCTCAATGAGCAGTTCTTC
cdr3_aa: CASSTVKGGHYLNEQFF
j_call: TRBJ2-1
d_call: NA
v_call: TRBV5-8
clone_size: NA

cdr3_nt: TGTGCCAGCAGCGGCCGAACTGGAGTGCACTACGAGCAGTACTTC
cdr3_aa: CASSGRTGVHYEQYF
j_call: TRBJ2-7
d_call: NA
v_call: TRBV3-1/TRBV3-2
clone_size: few

cdr3_nt: TGTGCCAGCGGTATCAAGCCCGTTGATTGGGGCTTT
cdr3_aa: CASGIKPVDWGF
j_call: TRBJ1-1
d_call: NA
v_call: TRBV2
clone_size: NA

cdr3_nt: TGTGCCAGCAGCGAGTATATAGGACAGGGGGCTACCGGGGAGCTGTTTTTT
cdr3_aa: CASSEYIGQGATGELFF
j_call: TRBJ2-2
d_call: TRBD1
v_call: TRBV9
clone_size: NA

cdr3_nt: TGTGCCAGCAGCTTACAGGCTAGAAACAATGAGCAGTTCTTC
cdr3_aa: CASSLQARNNEQFF
j_call: TRBJ2-1
d_call: NA
v_call: TRBV7-9
clone_size: NA

cdr3_nt: TGTGCCAGCAGCCAAGACTGGGACAGCCAGTTCTTC
cdr3_aa: CASSQDWDSQFF
j_call: TRBJ2-1
d_call: TRBD1
v_call: TRBV3-1/TRBV3-2
clone_size: once

cdr3_nt: TGTGCCAGTAGTGGAGGACAGGGGGCTTGGAAAAACATTCAGTACTTC
cdr3_aa: CASSGGQGAWKNIQYF
j_call: TRBJ2-4
d_call: TRBD1
v_call: TRBV19
clone_size: NA

cdr3_nt: TGTGCCAGCAGCTTAGCAAGCAGGGCTTCTCTTGTCAATGAGCAGTTCTTC
cdr3_aa: CASSLASRASLVNEQFF
j_call: TRBJ2-1
d_call: NA
v_call: TRBV7-9
clone_size: NA

cdr3_nt: TGTGCCAGCAGTTTTAGCGGGAGAGGGGATGAGCAGTTCTTC
cdr3_aa: CASSFSGRGDEQFF
j_call: TRBJ2-1
d_call: TRBD2
v_call: TRBV27
clone_size: NA

cdr3_nt: TGTGCCAGCAGCTACGACAGGAGCTCCTACGAGCAGTACTTC
cdr3_aa: CASSYDRSSYEQYF
j_call: TRBJ2-7
d_call: NA
v_call: TRBV7-2
clone_size: NA